Listed below are T cell receptor beta chains from one sample, sequenced in a study of identical twins. TCRdb ran MiXCR on the 5' RACE reads and lists one entry per CDR3 protein. The repertoire consists of some 1,700,000 distinct CDR3 sequences, with less than 40% occurring once and the leading ten covering approximately 0.25%. The specimen was cord blood. The receptors were sampled from a newborn girl in good health. Both conserved end residues are part of each CDR3.

J	V	length	CDR3
TRBJ2-7	TRBV2	14	CASSWREGTYEQYF
TRBJ2-5	TRBV5-1	19	CASSLLGTSAPALQETQYF
TRBJ2-7	TRBV5-6	12	CASSLGRLEQYF
TRBJ2-6	TRBV6-4	15	CAGNRRGDGANVLTF
TRBJ1-1	TRBV7-9	13	CASSLDPRTEAFF
TRBJ1-2	TRBV7-9	14	CASSTTGPTYDYTF
TRBJ2-1	TRBV20-1	17	CSAGSPILAGGFNEQFF
NA	TRBV20-1	13	CSALELARREQYF
TRBJ2-2	TRBV11-2	13	CASRDLKSGERFF
TRBJ1-1	TRBV6-1	16	CASNRDRVMRNTEAFF
TRBJ2-1	TRBV30	15	CAWSSGGLAGNEQFF
NA	TRBV24-1	11	CATSGGDEQYF
TRBJ2-3	TRBV27	15	CASSRGQGATDTQYF
TRBJ2-4	TRBV7-2	19	CASSSILGTGFPAKNIQYF
TRBJ1-1	TRBV3-1	16	CASSPTGTRQNTEACF
TRBJ1-6	TRBV7-9	16	CASSPARSSYNSPLHF
TRBJ1-6	TRBV5-1	17	CASRPIDRGIDNSPLHF
TRBJ2-3	TRBV6-1	14	CASSEREFGDTQYF
TRBJ2-2	TRBV27	15	CASSRGGVNTGELFF
TRBJ1-4	TRBV10-3	16	CAISSGQGASGEKLFF
TRBJ2-1	TRBV11-2	15	CASSSLAGFYNEQFF
TRBJ2-3	TRBV4-2	16	CASSQEGLAGENTQYF
TRBJ2-5	TRBV7-2	16	CASSLGGTSEYNEQYF
TRBJ1-2	TRBV12-5	15	CASGLSTRGILGYTF
TRBJ1-2	TRBV7-2	18	CASSLVPGQGISNYGYTF
TRBJ2-1	TRBV27	20	CASSPRLAGFQRGSYNEQFF
TRBJ1-6	TRBV11-1	14	CASSPWGFDSPLHF
TRBJ2-5	TRBV28	14	CASRAGTSDNEQYF